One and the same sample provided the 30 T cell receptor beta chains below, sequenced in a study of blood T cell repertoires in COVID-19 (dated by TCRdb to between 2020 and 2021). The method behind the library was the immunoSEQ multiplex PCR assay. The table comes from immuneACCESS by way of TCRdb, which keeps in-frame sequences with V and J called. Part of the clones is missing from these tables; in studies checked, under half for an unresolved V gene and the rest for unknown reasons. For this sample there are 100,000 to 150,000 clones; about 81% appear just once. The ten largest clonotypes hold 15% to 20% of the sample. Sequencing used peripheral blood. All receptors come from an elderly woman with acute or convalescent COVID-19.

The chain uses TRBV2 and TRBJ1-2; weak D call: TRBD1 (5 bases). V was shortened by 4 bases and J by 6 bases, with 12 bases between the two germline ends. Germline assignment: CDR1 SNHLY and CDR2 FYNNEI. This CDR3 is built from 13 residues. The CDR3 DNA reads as TGTGCCAGCAGTGCCTGGGGGGTGGATGGCTACACCTTC. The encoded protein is CASSAWGVDGYTF.

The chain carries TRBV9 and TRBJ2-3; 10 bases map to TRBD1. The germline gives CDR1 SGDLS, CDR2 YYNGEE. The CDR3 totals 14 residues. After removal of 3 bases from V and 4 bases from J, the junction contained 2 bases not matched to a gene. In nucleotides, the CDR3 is TGTGCCAGCAGCGCAGGACAGGGGGCAGATACGCAGTATTTT. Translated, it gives CASSAGQGADTQYF.

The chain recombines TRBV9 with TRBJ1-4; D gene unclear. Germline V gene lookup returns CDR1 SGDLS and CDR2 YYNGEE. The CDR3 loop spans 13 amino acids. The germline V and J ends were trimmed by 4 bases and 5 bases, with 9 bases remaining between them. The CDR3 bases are TGTGCCAGCAGCCCCAACATGAATGAAAAACTGTTTTTT. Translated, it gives CASSPNMNEKLFF.

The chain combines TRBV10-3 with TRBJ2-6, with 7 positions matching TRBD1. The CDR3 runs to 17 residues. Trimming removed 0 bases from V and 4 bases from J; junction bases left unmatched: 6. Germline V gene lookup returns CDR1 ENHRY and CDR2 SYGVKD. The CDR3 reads CAISESKGGMGANVLTF. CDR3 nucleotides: TGTGCCATCAGTGAGTCGAAAGGGGGCATGGGGGCCAACGTCCTGACTTTC.

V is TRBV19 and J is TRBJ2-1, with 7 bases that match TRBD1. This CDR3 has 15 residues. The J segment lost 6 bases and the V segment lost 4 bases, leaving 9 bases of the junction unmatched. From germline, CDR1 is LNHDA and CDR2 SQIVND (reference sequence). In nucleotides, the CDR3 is TGTGCCAGTAGTACTAACGCCGGGACAGTCAATGAGCAGTTCTTC. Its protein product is CASSTNAGTVNEQFF.

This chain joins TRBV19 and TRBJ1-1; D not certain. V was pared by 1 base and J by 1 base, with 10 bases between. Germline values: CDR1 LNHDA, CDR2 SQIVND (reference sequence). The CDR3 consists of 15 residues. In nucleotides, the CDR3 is TGTGCCAGTAGTATAGTGAACAGTAAGAACACTGAAGCTTTCTTT. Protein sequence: CASSIVNSKNTEAFF.

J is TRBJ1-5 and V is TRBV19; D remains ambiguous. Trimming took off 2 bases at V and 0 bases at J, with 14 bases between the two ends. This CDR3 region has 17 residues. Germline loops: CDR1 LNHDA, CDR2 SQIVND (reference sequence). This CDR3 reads CASSIRSGIYSNQPQHF. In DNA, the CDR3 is TGTGCCAGTAGTATACGTTCGGGAATTTATAGCAATCAGCCCCAGCATTTT.

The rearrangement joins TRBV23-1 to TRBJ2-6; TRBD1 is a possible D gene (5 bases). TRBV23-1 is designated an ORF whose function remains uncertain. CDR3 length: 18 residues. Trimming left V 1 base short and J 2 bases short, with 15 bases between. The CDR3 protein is CASSQCLRALPGANVLTF. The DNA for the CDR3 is TGCGCCAGCAGTCAATGCCTCAGGGCTTTGCCTGGGGCCAACGTCCTGACTTTC.

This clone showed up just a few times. This CDR3 is CSAVTGDGYGYTF. The CDR3 DNA reads TGCAGCGCCGTGACAGGGGACGGCTATGGCTACACCTTC. The gene calls are TRBV29-1 and TRBJ1-2; 8 bases line up with TRBD1. This CDR3 has 13 amino acids. The V gene's germline CDR1 is SQVTM and CDR2 ANQGSEA. J gave up 4 bases and V 7 bases, and 8 bases lay outside the gene matches.

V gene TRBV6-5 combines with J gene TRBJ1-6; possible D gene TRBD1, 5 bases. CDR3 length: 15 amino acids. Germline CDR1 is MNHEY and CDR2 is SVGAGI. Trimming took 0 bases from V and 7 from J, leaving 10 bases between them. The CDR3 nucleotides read TGTGCCAGCAGTTACTCACGCCGGGGGAATTCACCCCTCCACTTT. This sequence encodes CASSYSRRGNSPLHF.

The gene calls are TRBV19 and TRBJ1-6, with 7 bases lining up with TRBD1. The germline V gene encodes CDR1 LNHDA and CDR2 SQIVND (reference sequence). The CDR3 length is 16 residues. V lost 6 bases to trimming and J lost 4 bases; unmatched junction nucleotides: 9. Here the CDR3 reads CASSPQLGQYNSPLHF. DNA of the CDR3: TGTGCCAGTAGCCCTCAGTTGGGACAGTATAATTCACCCCTCCACTTT. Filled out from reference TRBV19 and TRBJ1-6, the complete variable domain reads DGGITQSPKYLFRKEGQNVTLSCEQNLNHDAMYWYRQDPGQGLRLIYYSQIVNDFQKGDIAEGYSVSREKKESFPLTVTSAQKNPTAFYLCASSPQLGQYNSPLHFGNGTRLTVT.

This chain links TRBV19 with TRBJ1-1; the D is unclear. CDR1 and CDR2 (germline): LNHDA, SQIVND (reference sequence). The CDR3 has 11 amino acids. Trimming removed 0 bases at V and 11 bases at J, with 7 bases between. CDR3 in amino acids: CASSIDLRAFF. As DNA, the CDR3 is TGTGCCAGTAGTATAGATTTACGGGCTTTCTTT.

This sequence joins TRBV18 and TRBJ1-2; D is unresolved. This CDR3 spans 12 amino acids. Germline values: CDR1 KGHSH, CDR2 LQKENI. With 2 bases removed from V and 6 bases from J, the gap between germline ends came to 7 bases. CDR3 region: CASSPSADGYTF. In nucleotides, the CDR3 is TGTGCCAGCTCACCAAGCGCGGATGGCTACACCTTC.

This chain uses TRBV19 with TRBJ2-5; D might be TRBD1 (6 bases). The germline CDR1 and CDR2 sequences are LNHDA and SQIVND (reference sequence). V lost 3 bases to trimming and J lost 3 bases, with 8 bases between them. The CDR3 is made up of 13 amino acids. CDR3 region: CASSIRTEETQYF. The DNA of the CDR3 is TGTGCCAGTAGTATCCGGACAGAAGAGACCCAGTACTTC.

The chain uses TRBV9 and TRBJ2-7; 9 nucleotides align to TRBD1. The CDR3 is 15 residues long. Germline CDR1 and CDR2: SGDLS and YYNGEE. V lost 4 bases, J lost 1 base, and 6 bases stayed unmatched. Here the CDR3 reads CASSPGDRASYEQYF. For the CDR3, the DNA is TGTGCCAGCAGCCCCGGGGACAGGGCTTCCTACGAGCAGTACTTC. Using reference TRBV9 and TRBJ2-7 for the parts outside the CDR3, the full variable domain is DSGVTQTPKHLITATGQRVTLRCSPRSGDLSVYWYQQSLDQGLQFLIQYYNGEERAKGNILERFSAQQFPDLHSELNLSSLELGDSALYFCASSPGDRASYEQYFGPGTRLTVT.

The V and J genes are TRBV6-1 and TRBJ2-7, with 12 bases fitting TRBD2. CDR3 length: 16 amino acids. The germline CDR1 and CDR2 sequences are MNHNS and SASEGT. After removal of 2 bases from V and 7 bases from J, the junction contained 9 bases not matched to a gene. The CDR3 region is CASSESLAGGPWEQYF. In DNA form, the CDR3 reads TGTGCCAGCAGTGAATCTCTAGCGGGAGGGCCATGGGAGCAGTACTTC.

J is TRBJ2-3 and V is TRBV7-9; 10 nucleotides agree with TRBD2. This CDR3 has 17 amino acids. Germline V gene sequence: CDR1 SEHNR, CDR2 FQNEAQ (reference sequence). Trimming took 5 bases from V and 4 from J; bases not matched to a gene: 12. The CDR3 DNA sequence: TGTGCCAGCAGCCGCACATTAAGCGGGGGGGCCCCAGATACGCAGTATTTT. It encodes CASSRTLSGGAPDTQYF.

The CDR3 loop reads CASSVDRDEQYF. The CDR3 DNA sequence: TGTGCCAGCAGCGTCGACAGGGACGAGCAGTACTTC. This rearrangement joins TRBV7-8 to TRBJ2-7; TRBD1 aligns across 7 bases. The V segment lost 5 bases and the J segment 5 bases; nucleotides outside the gene matches: 3. CDR1 is SGHVS and CDR2 is FQNEAQ in the germline V gene. The CDR3 has 12 amino acids.

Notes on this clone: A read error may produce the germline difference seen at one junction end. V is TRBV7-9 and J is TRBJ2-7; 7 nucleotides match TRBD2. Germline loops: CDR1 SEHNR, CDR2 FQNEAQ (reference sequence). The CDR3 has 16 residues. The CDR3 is CASSPAPGRTSNEQYF. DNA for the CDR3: TGTGCCAGCAGCCCCGCCCCCGGGAGGACCTCCAACGAGCAGTACTTC.

In nucleotides, the CDR3 is TGTGCCAGCCACGACAGGGCCCCCCCTCAGCCCCAGCATTTT. Its translation: CASHDRAPPQPQHF. The chain joins TRBV6-6 to TRBJ1-5; 7 nucleotides line up with TRBD1. CDR1 MNHNY and CDR2 SVGAGI come from the germline V gene (reference sequence). V trimming: 8 bases; J trimming: 6 bases; junction bases outside the gene matches: 10. The CDR3 loop spans 14 amino acids.

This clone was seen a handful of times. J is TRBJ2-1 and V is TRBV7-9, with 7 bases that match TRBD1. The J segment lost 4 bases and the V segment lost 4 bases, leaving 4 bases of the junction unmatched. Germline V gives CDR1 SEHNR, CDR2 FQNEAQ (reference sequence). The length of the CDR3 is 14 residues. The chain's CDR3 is CASSSRQGYNEQFF. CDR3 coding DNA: TGTGCCAGCAGCTCCCGACAGGGATACAATGAGCAGTTCTTC.

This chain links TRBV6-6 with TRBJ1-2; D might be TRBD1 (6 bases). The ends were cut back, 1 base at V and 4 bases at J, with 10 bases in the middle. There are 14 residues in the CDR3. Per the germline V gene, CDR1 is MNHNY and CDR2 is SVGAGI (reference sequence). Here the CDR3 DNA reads TGTGCCAGCAGTTACTTAGGACAGTCCTATGGCTACACCTTC. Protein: CASSYLGQSYGYTF.

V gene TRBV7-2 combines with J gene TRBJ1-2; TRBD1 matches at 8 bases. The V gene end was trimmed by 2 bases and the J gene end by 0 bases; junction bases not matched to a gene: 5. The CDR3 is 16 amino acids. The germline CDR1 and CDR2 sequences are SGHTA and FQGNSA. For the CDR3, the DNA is TGTGCCAGCAGCTTACAAGACAGGGGCTCTAACTATGGCTACACCTTC. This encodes CASSLQDRGSNYGYTF.

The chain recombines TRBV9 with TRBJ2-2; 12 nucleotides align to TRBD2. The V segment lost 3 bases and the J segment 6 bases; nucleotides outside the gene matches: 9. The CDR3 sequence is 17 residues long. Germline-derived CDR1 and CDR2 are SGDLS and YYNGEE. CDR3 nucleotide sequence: TGTGCCAGCAGCGCCTTACTAGCGGGGGGCCCCCCCGGGGAGCTGTTTTTT. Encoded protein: CASSALLAGGPPGELFF.

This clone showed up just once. CDR3 in amino acids: CASSRRGQGVNTEAFF. Here the CDR3 DNA reads TGTGCCAGCAGCAGACGTGGACAGGGCGTCAACACTGAAGCTTTCTTT. The chain couples TRBV7-2 to TRBJ1-1, with 8 bases aligning to TRBD1. The V and J ends lost 5 bases and 2 bases, in that order; junction bases with no gene match: 10. CDR1 is SGHTA and CDR2 is FQGNSA in the germline V gene. The CDR3 covers 16 residues. Variable domain in full (rest from reference TRBV7-2 and TRBJ1-1): GAGVSQSPSNKVTEKGKDVELRCDPISGHTALYWYRQSLGQGLEFLIYFQGNSAPDKSGLPSDRFSAERTGGSVSTLTIQRTQQEDSAVYLCASSRRGQGVNTEAFFGQGTRLTVV.

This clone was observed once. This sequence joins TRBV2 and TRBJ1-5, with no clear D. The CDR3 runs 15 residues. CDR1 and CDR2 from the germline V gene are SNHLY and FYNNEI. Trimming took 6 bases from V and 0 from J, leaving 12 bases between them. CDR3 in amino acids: CASRVGGNSNQPQHF. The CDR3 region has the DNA TGTGCCAGCAGGGTGGGAGGGAATAGCAATCAGCCCCAGCATTTT.

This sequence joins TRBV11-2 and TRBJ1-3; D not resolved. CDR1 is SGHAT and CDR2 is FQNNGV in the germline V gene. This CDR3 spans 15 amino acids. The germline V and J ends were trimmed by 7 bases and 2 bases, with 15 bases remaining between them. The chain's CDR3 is CASTQMRSAGNTIYF. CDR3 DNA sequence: TGTGCCAGCACCCAGATGCGGTCCGCTGGAAACACCATATATTTT.

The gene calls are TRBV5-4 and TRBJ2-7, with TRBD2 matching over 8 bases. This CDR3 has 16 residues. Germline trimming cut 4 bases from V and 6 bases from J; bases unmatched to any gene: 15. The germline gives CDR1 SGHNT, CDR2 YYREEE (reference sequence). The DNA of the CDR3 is TGTGCCAGCAGCCGGGGACTCGGGACTAGTCAGGGCGAGCAGTACTTC. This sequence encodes CASSRGLGTSQGEQYF.

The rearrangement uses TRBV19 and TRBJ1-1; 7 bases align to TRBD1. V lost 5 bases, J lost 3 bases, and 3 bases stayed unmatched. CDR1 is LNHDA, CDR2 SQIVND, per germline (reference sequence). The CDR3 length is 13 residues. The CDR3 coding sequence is TGTGCCAGTAGTGTCGACAGGGACACTGAAGCTTTCTTT. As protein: CASSVDRDTEAFF.

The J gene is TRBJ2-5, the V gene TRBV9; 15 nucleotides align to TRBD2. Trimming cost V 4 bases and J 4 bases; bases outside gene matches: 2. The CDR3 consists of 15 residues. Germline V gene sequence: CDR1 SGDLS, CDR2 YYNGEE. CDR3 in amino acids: CASSLGLAGGETQYF. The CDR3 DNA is TGTGCCAGCAGCTTGGGACTAGCGGGGGGAGAGACCCAGTACTTC. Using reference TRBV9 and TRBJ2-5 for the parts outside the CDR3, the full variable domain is DSGVTQTPKHLITATGQRVTLRCSPRSGDLSVYWYQQSLDQGLQFLIQYYNGEERAKGNILERFSAQQFPDLHSELNLSSLELGDSALYFCASSLGLAGGETQYFGPGTRLLVL.